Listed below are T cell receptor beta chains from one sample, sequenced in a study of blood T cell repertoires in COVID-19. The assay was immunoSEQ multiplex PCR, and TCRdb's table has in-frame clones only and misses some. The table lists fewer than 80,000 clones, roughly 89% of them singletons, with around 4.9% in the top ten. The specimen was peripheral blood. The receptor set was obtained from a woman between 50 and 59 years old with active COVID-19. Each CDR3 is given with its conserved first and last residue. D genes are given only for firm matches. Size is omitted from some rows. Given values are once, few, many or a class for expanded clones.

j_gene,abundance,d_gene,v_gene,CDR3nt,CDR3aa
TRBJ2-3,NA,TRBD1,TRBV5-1,TGCGCCAGCAGCTTGGGGGACAGAGGAGATACGCAGTATTTT,CASSLGDRGDTQYF
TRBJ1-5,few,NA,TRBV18,TGTGCCAGCTCACCCGCCGGACTTAATCAGCCCCAGCATTTT,CASSPAGLNQPQHF
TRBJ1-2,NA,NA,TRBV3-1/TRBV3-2,TGTGCCAGCAGCCACTTAGCGGGGGCGAACTATGGCTACACCTTC,CASSHLAGANYGYTF
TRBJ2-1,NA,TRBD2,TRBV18,TGTGCCAGCTCACGGCTACTAGGGACTAGCTCGCATGAGCAGTTCTTC,CASSRLLGTSSHEQFF
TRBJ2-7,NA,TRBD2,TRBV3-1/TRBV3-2,TGTGCCAGCAGCCAAGCGGCGGGAGCTTTGTCCGAGCAGTACTTC,CASSQAAGALSEQYF
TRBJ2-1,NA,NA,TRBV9,TGTGCCAGCAGCGTAACAGGAGCAAATGAGCAGTTCTTC,CASSVTGANEQFF
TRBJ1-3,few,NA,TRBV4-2,TGTGCCAGCAGCCTAGGCCCCGAGGGGGCTGGAAACACCATATATTTT,CASSLGPEGAGNTIYF
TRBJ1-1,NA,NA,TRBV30,TGTGCCTGGAGTGTACGCAGCACTGAAGCTTTCTTT,CAWSVRSTEAFF
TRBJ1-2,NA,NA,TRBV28,TGTGCCAGCAACAACCCCCGGGGTCGGGGTTATGGCTACACCTTC,CASNNPRGRGYGYTF
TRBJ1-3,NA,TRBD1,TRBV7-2,TGTGCCAGCAGCCTCCGCCTGCAGGGGGCTACTGGAAACACCATATATTTT,CASSLRLQGATGNTIYF
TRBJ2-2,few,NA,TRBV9,TGTGCCAGCAGCGTTGGGACTCCGGGTACCGGGGAGCTGTTTTTT,CASSVGTPGTGELFF
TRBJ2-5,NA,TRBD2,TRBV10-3,TGTGCCATCGGAGAAGCAGGACTAGCGGGAGGGGGAGGGGAGACCCAGTACTTC,CAIGEAGLAGGGGETQYF
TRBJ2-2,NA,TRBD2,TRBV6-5,TGTGCCAGCTGGGAGGGGTGGGGGGAGCTGTTTTTT,CASWEGWGELFF
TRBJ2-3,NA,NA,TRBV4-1,TGCGCCAGCAGCCAAGACAGGAATACAGATACGCAGTATTTT,CASSQDRNTDTQYF
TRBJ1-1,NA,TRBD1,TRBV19,TGTGCCATTACAGGGACAGGGGGTATGAACACTGAAGCTTTCTTT,CAITGTGGMNTEAFF
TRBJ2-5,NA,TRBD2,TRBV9,TGTGCCAGCAGCCCTCCCGGGGGGACTAGCGATCAAGAGACCCAGTACTTC,CASSPPGGTSDQETQYF
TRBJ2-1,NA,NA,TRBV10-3,TGTGCCATCAAGGGAGCCGGGCTAGGCGGTGATGAGCAGTTCTTC,CAIKGAGLGGDEQFF
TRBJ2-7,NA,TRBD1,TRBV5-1,TGCGCCAGCAGCCCCGGCCCGGGACAGGGGGCCTACGAGCAGTACTTC,CASSPGPGQGAYEQYF
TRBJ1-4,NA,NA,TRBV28,TGTGCCAGCAGTTTAGGCGGGGCGGGAGAGGAAAAACTGTTTTTT,CASSLGGAGEEKLFF
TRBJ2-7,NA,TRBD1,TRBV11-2,TGTGCCAGCAGTTATGGGACAGGCTCCTACGAGCAGTACTTC,CASSYGTGSYEQYF
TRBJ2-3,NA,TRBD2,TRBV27,TGTGCCAGCAGATGGACTAGCGGGAGACCAGATACGCAGTATTTT,CASRWTSGRPDTQYF
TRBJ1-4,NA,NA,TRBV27,TGTGCCAGCAGTTTTTCAGGGGAAGGTGAAAAACTGTTTTTT,CASSFSGEGEKLFF
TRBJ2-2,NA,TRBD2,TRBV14,TGTGCCAGCAGGAGCGGGAACACGAACACCGGGGAGCTGTTTTTT,CASRSGNTNTGELFF
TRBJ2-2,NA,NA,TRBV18,TGTGCCAGCTCACCCTTAACCGGGGACACCGGGGAGCTGTTTTTT,CASSPLTGDTGELFF
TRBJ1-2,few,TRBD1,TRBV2,TGTGCCAGCAGTCCCACCTCCGGACAGGGGGCGGGGTATGGCTACACCTTC,CASSPTSGQGAGYGYTF
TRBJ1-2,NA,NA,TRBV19,TGTGCCAGTAGTATTAACTCGGCAGGAAACTCGAACTATGGCTACACCTTC,CASSINSAGNSNYGYTF
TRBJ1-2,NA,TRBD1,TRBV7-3,TGTGCCAGCAGCCCGGGGACAGGGTCATTGGGCTACACCTTC,CASSPGTGSLGYTF
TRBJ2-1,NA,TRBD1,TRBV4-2,TGTGCCAGCAGCCCCGGGACAGGGAGTAACAATGAGCAGTTCTTC,CASSPGTGSNNEQFF
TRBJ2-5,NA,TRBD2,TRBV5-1,TGCGCCAGCGCCAGCGGGACGACTCAAGAGACCCAGTACTTC,CASASGTTQETQYF
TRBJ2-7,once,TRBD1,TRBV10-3,TGTGCCATCAGTGAGGGGACAGGGAGATCCTACGAGCAGTACTTC,CAISEGTGRSYEQYF
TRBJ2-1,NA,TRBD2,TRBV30,TGTGCCTGGAGTGTACTAAGCGGGATGAGCTCCTACAATGAGCAGTTCTTC,CAWSVLSGMSSYNEQFF
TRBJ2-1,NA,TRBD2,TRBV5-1,TGCGCCAGCAGCTTGGGTAACAGCGGGAGGGACTCCTACAATGAGCAGTTCTTC,CASSLGNSGRDSYNEQFF
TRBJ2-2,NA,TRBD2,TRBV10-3,TGTGCCATCAGTGAAAGAGGCGGGAGGGCCGGGACCGGGGAGCTGTTTTTT,CAISERGGRAGTGELFF
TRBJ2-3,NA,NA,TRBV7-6,TGTGCCAGCAGCTTATCTTTCAGTTCAGATACGCAGTATTTT,CASSLSFSSDTQYF
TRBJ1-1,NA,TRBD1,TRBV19,TGTGCCAGTAGTAGAAAAGGACAGGTGATGAACACTGAAGCTTTCTTT,CASSRKGQVMNTEAFF
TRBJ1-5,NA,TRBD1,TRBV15,TGTGCCACCTCAGGGGGCAAGGGCAATCAGCCCCAGCATTTT,CATSGGKGNQPQHF
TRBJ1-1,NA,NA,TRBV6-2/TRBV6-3,TGTGCCAGCAGTTCTCCCCTGACTTACACTGAAGCTTTCTTT,CASSSPLTYTEAFF
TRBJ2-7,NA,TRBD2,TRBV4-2,TGTGCCAGCAGCCACAGTATCGGGACTAGCGAATCCTACGAGCAGTACTTC,CASSHSIGTSESYEQYF
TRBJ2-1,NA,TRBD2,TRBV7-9,TGTGCCAGCAGCTTAGGTAGGCTAGCGGGAGGACTACTAAACAATGAGCAGTTCTTC,CASSLGRLAGGLLNNEQFF
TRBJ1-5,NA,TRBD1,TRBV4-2,TGTGCCAGCAGCCAGGAAGGGGACAGGATCAATCAGCCCCAGCATTTT,CASSQEGDRINQPQHF
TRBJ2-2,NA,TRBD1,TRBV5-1,TGCGCCAGCAGCTTGGCCGAGGCAGGGGGCGTTCGTGGCCGGGAGCTGTTTTTT,CASSLAEAGGVRGRELFF
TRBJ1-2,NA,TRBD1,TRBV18,TGTGCCAGCTCACCCTCCCCGGGACAGATTCACTATGGCTACACCTTC,CASSPSPGQIHYGYTF
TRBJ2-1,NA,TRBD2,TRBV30,TGTGCCTGGAGTACCTCTCTAGCGGGAGTAAGGAATGAGCAGTTCTTC,CAWSTSLAGVRNEQFF
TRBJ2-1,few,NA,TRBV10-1,TGCGCCAGCAGTGAGGGGCAGCGGTCCTACAATGAGCAGTTCTTC,CASSEGQRSYNEQFF
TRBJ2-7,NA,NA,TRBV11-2,TGTGCCAGCAGCTTAGACGCAGCGGGCTACGAGCAGTACTTC,CASSLDAAGYEQYF
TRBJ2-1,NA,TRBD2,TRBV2,TGTGCCAGTTACTTACTAGCGGGGGCCGACTATGAGCAGTTCTTC,CASYLLAGADYEQFF
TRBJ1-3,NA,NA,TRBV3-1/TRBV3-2,TGTGCCAGCAGCCAAGAATATTTCTCTGGAAACACCATATATTTT,CASSQEYFSGNTIYF
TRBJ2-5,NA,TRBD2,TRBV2,TGTGCCAGCAGTGCCAGGCTAGCGGGAGATGGTTTGGAGACCCAGTACTTC,CASSARLAGDGLETQYF